In its sample, the clone carrying this TCR beta chain was seen a few times. These data come from a study of blood T cell repertoires in COVID-19. Background on the study: Nucleic acid was either cDNA or gDNA, and it came from T cells, B-cell-depleted T cells, or PBMCs.

Sequencing was performed with immunoSEQ multiplex PCR; in TCRdb, only in-frame clones are kept and a portion is missing. The sample carries approximately 170,000 clones, under 85% recorded once. Recruits, aged about 18 to 95 years, lived in 24 US areas. Symptom resolution, clearance, or two negative PCRs marked the recovered donors of Cohort 3. V gave up 3 bases and J gave up 3 bases; unmatched junction bases: 4. The CDR3 runs to 15 residues. The germline V gene has CDR1 MRHNA and CDR2 SNTAGT. The chain links TRBV6-4 to TRBJ2-2; 7 positions match TRBD2. The sequenced material came from PBMCs or T cells enriched from blood (not recorded which). This receptor was obtained from a man in his fifties who had recovered from COVID-19. As DNA, the CDR3 is TGTGCCAGCAGTGAAGCAGGGAGGGACACCGGGGAGCTGTTTTTT. The encoded protein is CASSEAGRDTGELFF.